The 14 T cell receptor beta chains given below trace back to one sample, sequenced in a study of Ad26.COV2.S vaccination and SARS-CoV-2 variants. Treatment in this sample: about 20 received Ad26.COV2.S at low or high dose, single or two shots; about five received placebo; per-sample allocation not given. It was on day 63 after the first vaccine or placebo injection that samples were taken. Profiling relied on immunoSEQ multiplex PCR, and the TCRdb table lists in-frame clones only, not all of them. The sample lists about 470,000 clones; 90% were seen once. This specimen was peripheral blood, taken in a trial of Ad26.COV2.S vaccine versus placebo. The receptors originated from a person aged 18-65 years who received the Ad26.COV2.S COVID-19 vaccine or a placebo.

The CDR3 nucleotides are TGTGCCAGCAACCCCGGAGGTGGGACAGGGAACACCTTC. Residues: CASNPGGGTGNTF. The J gene is TRBJ1-2, the V gene TRBV7-2; 9 nucleotides line up with TRBD1. The J segment lost 12 bases and the V segment lost 7 bases, leaving 12 bases of the junction unmatched. Germline CDR1 reads SGHTA; CDR2 reads FQGNSA. The CDR3 spans 13 residues.

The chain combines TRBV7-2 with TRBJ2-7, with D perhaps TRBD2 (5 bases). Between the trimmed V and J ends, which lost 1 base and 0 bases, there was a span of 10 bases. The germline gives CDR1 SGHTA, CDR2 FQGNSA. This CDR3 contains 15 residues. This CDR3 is CASSLGATSSYEQYF. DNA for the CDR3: TGTGCCAGCAGCTTAGGGGCAACTAGCTCCTACGAGCAGTACTTC.

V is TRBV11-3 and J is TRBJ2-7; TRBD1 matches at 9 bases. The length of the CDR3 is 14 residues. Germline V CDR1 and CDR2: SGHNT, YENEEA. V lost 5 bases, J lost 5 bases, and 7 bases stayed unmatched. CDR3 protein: CASSLQGANHEQYF. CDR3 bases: TGTGCCAGCAGCCTACAGGGGGCGAACCACGAGCAGTACTTC.

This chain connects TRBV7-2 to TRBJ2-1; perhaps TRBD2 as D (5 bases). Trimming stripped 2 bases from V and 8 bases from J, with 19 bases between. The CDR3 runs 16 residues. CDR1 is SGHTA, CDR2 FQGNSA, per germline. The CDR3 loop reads CASSLIVRAPRDEQFF. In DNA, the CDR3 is TGTGCCAGCAGCTTAATTGTACGGGCCCCGAGGGATGAGCAGTTCTTC.

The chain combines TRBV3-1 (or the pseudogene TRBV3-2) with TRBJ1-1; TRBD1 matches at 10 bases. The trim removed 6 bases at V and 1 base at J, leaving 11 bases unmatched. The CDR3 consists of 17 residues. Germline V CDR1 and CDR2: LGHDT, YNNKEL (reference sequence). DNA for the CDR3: TGTGCCAGCAGGGCCAGGAGGACAGGGGGTAGGAACACTGAAGCTTTCTTT. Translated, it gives CASRARRTGGRNTEAFF.

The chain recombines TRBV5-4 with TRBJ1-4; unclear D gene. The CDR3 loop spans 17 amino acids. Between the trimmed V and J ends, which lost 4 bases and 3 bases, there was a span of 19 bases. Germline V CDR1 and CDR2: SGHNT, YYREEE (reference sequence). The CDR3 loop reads CASSLSLSSGANEKLFF. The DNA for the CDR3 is TGTGCCAGCAGCCTGAGTTTGTCGTCTGGGGCTAATGAAAAACTGTTTTTT.

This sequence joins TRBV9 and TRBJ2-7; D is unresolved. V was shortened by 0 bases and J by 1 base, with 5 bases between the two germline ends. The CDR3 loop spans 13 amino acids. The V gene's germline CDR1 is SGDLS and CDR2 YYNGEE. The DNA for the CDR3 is TGTGCCAGCAGCGTAGGGCTTTCCTACGAGCAGTACTTC. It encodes CASSVGLSYEQYF.

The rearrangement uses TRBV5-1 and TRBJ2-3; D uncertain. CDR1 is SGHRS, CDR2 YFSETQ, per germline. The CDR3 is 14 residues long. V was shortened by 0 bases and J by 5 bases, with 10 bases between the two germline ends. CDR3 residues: CASSLDHPEDTQYF. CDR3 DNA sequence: TGCGCCAGCAGCTTGGACCACCCCGAAGATACGCAGTATTTT.

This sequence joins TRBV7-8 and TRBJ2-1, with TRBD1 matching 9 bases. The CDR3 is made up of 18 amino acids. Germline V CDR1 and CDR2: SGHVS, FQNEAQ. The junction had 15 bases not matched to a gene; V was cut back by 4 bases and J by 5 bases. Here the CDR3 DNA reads TGTGCCAGCAGCTCTGGCGGAGCCGGGACAGGGATGGACAATGAGCAGTTCTTC. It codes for CASSSGGAGTGMDNEQFF.

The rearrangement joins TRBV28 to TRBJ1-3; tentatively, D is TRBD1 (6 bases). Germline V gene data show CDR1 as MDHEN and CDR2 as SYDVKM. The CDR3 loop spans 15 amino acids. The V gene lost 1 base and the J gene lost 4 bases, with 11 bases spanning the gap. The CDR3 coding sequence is TGTGCCAGCAGTTTATCTGGGGGGGCGGGAAACACCATATATTTT. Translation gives CASSLSGGAGNTIYF. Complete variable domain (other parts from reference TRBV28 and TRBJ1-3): DVKVTQSSRYLVKRTGEKVFLECVQDMDHENMFWYRQDPGLGLRLIYFSYDVKMKEKGDIPEGYSVSREKKERFSLILESASTNQTSMYLCASSLSGGAGNTIYFGEGSWLTVV.

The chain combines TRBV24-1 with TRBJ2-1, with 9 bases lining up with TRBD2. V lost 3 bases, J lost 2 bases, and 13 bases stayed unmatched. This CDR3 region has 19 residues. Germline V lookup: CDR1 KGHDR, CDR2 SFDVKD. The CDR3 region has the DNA TGTGCCACCAGTGATCCCGGGACTAGCCAGCAGGTCGCCTACAATGAGCAGTTCTTC. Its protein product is CATSDPGTSQQVAYNEQFF.

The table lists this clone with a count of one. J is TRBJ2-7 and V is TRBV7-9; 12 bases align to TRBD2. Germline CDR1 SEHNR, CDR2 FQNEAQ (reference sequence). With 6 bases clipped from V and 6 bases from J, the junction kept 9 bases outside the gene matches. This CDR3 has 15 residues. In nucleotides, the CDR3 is TGTGCCAGCAGACCCTGGACTAGCGGGAACGCCGAGCAGTACTTC. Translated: CASRPWTSGNAEQYF.

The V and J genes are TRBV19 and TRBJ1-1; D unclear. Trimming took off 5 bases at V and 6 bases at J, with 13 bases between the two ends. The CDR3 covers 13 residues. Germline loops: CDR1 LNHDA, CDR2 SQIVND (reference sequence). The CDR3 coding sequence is TGTGCCAGTAGTCAAACGGTTAACGCTGAAGCTTTCTTT. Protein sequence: CASSQTVNAEAFF.

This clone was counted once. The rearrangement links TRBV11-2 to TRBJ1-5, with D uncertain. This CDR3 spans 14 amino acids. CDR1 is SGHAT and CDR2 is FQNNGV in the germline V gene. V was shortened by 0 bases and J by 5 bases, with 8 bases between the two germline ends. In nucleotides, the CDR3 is TGTGCCAGCAGCTTAGACGACGGACATCAGCCCCAGCATTTT. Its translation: CASSLDDGHQPQHF. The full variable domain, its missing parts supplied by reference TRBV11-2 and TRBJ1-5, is EAGVAQSPRYKIIEKRQSVAFWCNPISGHATLYWYQQILGQGPKLLIQFQNNGVVDDSQLPKDRFSAERLKGVDSTLKIQPAKLEDSAVYLCASSLDDGHQPQHFGDGTRLSIL.